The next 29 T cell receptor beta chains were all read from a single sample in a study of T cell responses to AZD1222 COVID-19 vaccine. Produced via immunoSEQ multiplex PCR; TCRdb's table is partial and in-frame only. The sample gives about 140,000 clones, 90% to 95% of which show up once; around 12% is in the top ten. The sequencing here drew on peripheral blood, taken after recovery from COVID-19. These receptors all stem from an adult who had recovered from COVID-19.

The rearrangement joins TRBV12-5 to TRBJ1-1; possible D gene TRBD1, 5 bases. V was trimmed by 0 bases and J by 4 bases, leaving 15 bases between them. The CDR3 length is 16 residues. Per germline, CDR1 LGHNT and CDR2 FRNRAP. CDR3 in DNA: TGTGCTAGTGGTTTGGTAGCGGGGGTTGGTATCACTGAAGCTTTCTTT. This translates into CASGLVAGVGITEAFF.

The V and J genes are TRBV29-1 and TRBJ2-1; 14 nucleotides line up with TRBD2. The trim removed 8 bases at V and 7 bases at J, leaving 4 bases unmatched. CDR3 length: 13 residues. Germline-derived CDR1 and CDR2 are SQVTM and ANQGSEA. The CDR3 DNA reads TGCAGCACCGGACTAGCGGGGGGTAATGAGCAGTTCTTC. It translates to CSTGLAGGNEQFF.

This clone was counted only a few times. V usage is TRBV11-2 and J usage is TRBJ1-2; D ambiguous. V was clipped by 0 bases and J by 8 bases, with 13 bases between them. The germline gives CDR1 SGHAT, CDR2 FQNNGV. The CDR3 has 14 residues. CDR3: CASSLEVGEGGYTF. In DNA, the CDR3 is TGTGCCAGCAGCTTAGAAGTCGGGGAGGGCGGCTACACCTTC.

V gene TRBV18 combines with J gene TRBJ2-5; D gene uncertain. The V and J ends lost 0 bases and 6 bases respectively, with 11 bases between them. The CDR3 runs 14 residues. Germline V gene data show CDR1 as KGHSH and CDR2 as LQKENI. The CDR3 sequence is CASSPPDGEQTQYF. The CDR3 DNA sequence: TGTGCCAGCTCACCACCTGACGGCGAACAGACCCAGTACTTC. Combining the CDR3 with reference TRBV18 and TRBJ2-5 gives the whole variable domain NAGVMQNPRHLVRRRGQEARLRCSPMKGHSHVYWYRQLPEEGLKFMVYLQKENIIDESGMPKERFSAEFPKEGPSILRIQQVVRGDSAAYFCASSPPDGEQTQYFGPGTRLLVL.

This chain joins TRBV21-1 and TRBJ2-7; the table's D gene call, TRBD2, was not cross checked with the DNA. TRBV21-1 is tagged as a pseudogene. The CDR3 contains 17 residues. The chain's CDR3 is CASSLRTSGGGTYEQYF. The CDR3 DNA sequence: TGTGCCAGCAGTCTCCGAACGTCCGGCGGTGGAACCTACGAGCAGTACTTC.

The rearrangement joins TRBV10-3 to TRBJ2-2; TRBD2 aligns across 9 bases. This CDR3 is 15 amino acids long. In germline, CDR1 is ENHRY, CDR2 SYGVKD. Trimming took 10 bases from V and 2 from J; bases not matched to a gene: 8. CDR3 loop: CATGTSTSNTGELFF. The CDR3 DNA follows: TGTGCCACTGGGACTAGCACCTCCAACACCGGGGAGCTGTTTTTT.

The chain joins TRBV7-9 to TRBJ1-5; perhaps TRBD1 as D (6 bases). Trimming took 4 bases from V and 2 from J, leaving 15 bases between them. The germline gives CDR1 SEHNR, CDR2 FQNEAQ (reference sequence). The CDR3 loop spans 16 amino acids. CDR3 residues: CASSSRGGAGNQPQHF. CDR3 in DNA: TGTGCCAGCAGCTCCCGCGGGGGCGCGGGCAATCAGCCCCAGCATTTT.

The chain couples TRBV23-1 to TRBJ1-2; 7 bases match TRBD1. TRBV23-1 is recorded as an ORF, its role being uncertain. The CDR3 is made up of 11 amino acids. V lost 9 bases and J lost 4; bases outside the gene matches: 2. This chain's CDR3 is CARQGTYGYTF. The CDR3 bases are TGCGCCAGACAGGGGACCTATGGCTACACCTTC.

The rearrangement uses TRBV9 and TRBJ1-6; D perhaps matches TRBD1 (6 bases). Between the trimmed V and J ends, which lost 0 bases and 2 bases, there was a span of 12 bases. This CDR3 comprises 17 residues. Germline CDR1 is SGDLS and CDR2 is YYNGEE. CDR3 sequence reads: CASSVERGAAYNSPLHF. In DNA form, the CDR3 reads TGTGCCAGCAGCGTAGAGCGGGGGGCAGCCTATAATTCACCCCTCCACTTT. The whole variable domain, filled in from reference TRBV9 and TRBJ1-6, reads DSGVTQTPKHLITATGQRVTLRCSPRSGDLSVYWYQQSLDQGLQFLIQYYNGEERAKGNILERFSAQQFPDLHSELNLSSLELGDSALYFCASSVERGAAYNSPLHFGNGTRLTVT.

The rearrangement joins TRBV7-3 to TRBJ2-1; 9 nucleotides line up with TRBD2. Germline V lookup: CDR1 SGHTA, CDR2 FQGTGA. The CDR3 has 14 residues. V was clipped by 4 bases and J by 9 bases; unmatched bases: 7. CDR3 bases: TGTGCCAGCAGCTCTCCGGGACTAGCCACTGAGCAGTTCTTC. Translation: CASSSPGLATEQFF.

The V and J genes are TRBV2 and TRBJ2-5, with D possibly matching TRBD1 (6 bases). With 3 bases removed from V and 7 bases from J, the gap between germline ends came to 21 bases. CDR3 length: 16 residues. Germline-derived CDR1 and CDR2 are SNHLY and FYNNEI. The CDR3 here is CASSDPGATNRGTQYF. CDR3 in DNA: TGTGCCAGCAGTGACCCAGGGGCTACTAACCGGGGGACCCAGTACTTC.

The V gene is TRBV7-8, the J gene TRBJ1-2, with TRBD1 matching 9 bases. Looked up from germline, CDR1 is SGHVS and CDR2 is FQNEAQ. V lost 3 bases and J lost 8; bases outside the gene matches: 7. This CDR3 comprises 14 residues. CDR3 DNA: TGTGCCAGCAGCTTTGGGATTGGACAGGGGGGCTACACCTTC. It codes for CASSFGIGQGGYTF.

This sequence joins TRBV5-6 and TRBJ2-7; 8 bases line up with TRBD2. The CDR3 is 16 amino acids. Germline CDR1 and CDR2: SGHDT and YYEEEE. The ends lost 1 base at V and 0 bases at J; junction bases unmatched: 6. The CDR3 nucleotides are TGTGCCAGCAGCTTGCGTACTAGCGGATTCTCCTACGAGCAGTACTTC. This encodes CASSLRTSGFSYEQYF.

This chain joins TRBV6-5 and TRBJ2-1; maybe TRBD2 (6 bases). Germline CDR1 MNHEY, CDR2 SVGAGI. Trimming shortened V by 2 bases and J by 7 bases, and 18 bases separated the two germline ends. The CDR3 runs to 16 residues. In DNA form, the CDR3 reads TGTGCCAGCAGTTACGATGCGGGGCTCGTCGGAAATGAGCAGTTCTTC. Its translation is CASSYDAGLVGNEQFF.

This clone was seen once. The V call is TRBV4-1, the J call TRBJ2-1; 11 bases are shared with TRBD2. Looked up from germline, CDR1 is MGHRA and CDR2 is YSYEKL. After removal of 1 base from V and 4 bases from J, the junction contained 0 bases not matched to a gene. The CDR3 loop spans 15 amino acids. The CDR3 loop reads CASSQGLAGYNEQFF. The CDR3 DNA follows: TGCGCCAGCAGCCAAGGACTAGCGGGGTACAATGAGCAGTTCTTC.

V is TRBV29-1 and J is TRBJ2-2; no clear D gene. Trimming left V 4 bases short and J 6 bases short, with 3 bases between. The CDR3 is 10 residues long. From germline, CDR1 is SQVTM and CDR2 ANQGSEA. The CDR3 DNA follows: TGCAGCGTTGGATCCGGGGAGCTGTTTTTT. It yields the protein CSVGSGELFF.

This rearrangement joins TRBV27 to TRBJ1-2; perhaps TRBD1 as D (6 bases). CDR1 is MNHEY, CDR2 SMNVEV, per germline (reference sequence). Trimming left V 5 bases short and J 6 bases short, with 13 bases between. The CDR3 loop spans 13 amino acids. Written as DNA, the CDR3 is TGTGCCAGCAGTATAGTGTGGGGGCATGGCTACACCTTC. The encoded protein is CASSIVWGHGYTF.

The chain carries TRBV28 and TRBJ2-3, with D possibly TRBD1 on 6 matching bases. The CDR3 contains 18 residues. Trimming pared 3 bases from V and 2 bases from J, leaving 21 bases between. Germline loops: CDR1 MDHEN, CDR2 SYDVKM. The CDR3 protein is CASSLLAARGQNTDTQYF. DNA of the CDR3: TGTGCCAGCAGTTTGTTGGCCGCGCGCGGACAGAACACAGATACGCAGTATTTT.

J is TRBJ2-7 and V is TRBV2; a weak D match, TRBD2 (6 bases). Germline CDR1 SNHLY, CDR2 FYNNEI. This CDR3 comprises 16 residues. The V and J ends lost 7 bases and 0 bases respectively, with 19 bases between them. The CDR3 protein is CASTIRGGVSSYEQYF. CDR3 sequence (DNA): TGTGCCAGCACCATAAGGGGCGGGGTGAGCTCCTACGAGCAGTACTTC.

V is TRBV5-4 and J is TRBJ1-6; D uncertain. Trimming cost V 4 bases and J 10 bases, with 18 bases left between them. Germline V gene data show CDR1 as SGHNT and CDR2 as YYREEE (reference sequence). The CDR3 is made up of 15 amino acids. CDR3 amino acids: CASSPFGGPPSPLHF. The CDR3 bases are TGTGCCAGCAGCCCCTTCGGCGGGCCGCCCTCACCCCTCCACTTT.

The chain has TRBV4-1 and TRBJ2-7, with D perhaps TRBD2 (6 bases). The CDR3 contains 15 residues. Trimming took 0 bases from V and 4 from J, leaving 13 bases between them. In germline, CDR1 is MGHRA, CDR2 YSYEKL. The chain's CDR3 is CASSQDPAEGYEQYF. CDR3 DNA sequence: TGCGCCAGCAGCCAAGATCCAGCGGAGGGGTACGAGCAGTACTTC.

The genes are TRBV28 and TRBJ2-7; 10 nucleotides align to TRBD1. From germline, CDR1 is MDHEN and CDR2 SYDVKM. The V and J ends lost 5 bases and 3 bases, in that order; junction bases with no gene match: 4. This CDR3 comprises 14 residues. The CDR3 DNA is TGTGCCAGCAGTCGGACAGGGGGGCACTACGAGCAGTACTTC. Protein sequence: CASSRTGGHYEQYF. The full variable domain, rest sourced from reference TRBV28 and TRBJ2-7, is DVKVTQSSRYLVKRTGEKVFLECVQDMDHENMFWYRQDPGLGLRLIYFSYDVKMKEKGDIPEGYSVSREKKERFSLILESASTNQTSMYLCASSRTGGHYEQYFGPGTRLTVT.

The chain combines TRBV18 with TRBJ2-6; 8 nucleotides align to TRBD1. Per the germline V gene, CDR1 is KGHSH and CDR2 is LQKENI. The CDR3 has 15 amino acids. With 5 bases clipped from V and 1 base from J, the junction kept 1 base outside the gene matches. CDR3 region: CASSRTGSGANVLTF. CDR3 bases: TGTGCCAGCTCAAGGACAGGGTCTGGGGCCAACGTCCTGACTTTC.

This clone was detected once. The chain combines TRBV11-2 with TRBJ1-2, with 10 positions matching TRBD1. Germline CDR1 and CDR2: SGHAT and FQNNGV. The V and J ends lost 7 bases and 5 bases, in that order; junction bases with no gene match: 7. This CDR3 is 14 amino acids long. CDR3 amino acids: CASTTPGQGYGYTF. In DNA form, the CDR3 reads TGTGCCAGCACCACGCCGGGACAGGGGTATGGCTACACCTTC.

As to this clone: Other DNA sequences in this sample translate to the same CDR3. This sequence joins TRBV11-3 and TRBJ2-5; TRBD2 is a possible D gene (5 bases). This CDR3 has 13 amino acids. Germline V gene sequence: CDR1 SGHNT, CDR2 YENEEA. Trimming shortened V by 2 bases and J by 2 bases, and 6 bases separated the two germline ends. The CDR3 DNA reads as TGTGCCAGCAGCTTACGGGGTCAAGAGACCCAGTACTTC. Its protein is CASSLRGQETQYF.

The CDR3 sequence is CASSGSLSSYNSPLHF. DNA of the CDR3: TGTGCCAGCAGTGGGTCGCTTAGCTCCTATAATTCACCCCTCCACTTT. The chain is built from TRBV6-1 and TRBJ1-6, with unresolved D. The CDR3 has 16 residues. The germline gives CDR1 MNHNS, CDR2 SASEGT. Trimming left V 4 bases short and J 0 bases short, with 10 bases between.

CDR3 residues: CASGLVREATNEKLFF. The CDR3 DNA sequence: TGTGCTAGTGGTTTGGTCAGGGAAGCAACTAATGAAAAACTGTTTTTT. The chain is built from TRBV12-5 and TRBJ1-4, with D possibly being TRBD1 (5 bases). Germline CDR1 LGHNT, CDR2 FRNRAP. CDR3 size: 16 residues. The V end was cut by 0 bases, the J end by 0 bases, with 8 bases between.

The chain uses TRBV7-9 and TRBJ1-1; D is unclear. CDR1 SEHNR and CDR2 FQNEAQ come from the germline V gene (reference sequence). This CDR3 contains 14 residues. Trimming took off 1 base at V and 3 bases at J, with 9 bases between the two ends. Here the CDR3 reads CASSLEGSHTEAFF. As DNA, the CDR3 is TGTGCCAGCAGCTTAGAAGGTTCTCACACTGAAGCTTTCTTT.

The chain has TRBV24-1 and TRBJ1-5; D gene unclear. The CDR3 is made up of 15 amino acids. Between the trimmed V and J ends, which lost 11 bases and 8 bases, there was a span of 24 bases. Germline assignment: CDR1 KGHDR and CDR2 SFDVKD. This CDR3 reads CAIVEVAVRLKPQHF. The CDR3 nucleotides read TGTGCCATCGTGGAGGTGGCCGTCCGATTAAAGCCCCAGCATTTT.